This T cell receptor (beta chain) is drawn from a study of early stage breast cancer tumors. TCRdb keeps only in-frame clones here, not all; method: immunoSEQ multiplex PCR. The sample lists 45,000 to 65,000 clones; roughly 73% were seen once. Study observations and caveats: Most shared enriched TCRB sequences were commonly generated ones.

As for this clone: The antigen is undetermined.

The V and J ends lost 5 bases and 10 bases respectively, with 15 bases between them. Germline CDR1 and CDR2: LNHNV and YYDKDF (reference sequence). CDR3 length: 13 amino acids. The rearrangement links TRBV15 to TRBJ2-1; D gene ambiguous. The TCR comes from a person aged 40 to 50 with breast cancer. The sequenced sample consisted of blood. The CDR3 loop reads CATSPQTRREQFF. The CDR3 nucleotides read TGTGCCACCAGCCCACAAACTCGGCGCGAGCAGTTCTTC.